A single sample gave rise to the 8 T cell receptor beta chains below, sequenced in a study of cytomegalovirus exposure and HLA in healthy donors. This PCR relied on a set of 60 Vbeta primers and 13 Jbeta primers. Profiled with immunoSEQ multiplex PCR; TCRdb holds only in-frame clones, not every one. Of some 77,000 clones listed, over 70% are singletons. Sequenced: PBMCs. These receptors originate from a woman aged 40 to 50 in good health and CMV-seropositive.

This chain uses TRBV30 with TRBJ1-2; 8 positions agree with TRBD1. V trimming: 7 bases; J trimming: 0 bases; junction bases outside the gene matches: 7. CDR3 length equals 14 residues. Per the germline V gene, CDR1 is GTSNPN and CDR2 is SVGIG (reference sequence). CDR3 bases: TGTGCCTCGTACCTACAGGGGGCTAACTATGGCTACACCTTC. Encoded protein: CASYLQGANYGYTF.

This sequence joins TRBV4-1 and TRBJ2-7, with TRBD1 as a possible D gene (6 bases). V lost 5 bases and J lost 2, with 13 bases in between. The CDR3 has 14 residues. Looked up from germline, CDR1 is MGHRA and CDR2 is YSYEKL. The CDR3, as DNA: TGCGCCAGCAGCATCCGGGACACCGCCTACGAGCAGTACTTC. As protein: CASSIRDTAYEQYF.

In its sample, this clone was seen once. The genes are TRBV7-8 and TRBJ1-6; 7 bases agree with TRBD1. The V and J ends lost 5 bases and 7 bases, in that order; junction bases with no gene match: 11. The germline V gene encodes CDR1 SGHVS and CDR2 FQNEAQ. CDR3 size: 16 residues. CDR3: CASSQNRGQMNSPLHF. DNA for the CDR3: TGTGCCAGCAGCCAAAACAGGGGACAGATGAATTCACCCCTCCACTTT. The full variable domain, its missing parts supplied by reference TRBV7-8 and TRBJ1-6, is GAGVSQSPRYKVAKRGQDVALRCDPISGHVSLFWYQQALGQGPEFLTYFQNEAQLDKSGLPSDRFFAERPEGSVSTLKIQRTQQEDSAVYLCASSQNRGQMNSPLHFGNGTRLTVT.

The chain employs TRBV6-1 and TRBJ2-3; TRBD2 might be the D (6 bases). The CDR3 extends over 16 amino acids. V was trimmed by 0 bases and J by 3 bases, leaving 13 bases between them. Germline CDR1 MNHNS, CDR2 SASEGT. CDR3 nucleotide sequence: TGTGCCAGCAGTGAAGCTTGGGGGGATGCGACAGATACGCAGTATTTT. Its protein is CASSEAWGDATDTQYF.

The chain recombines TRBV29-1 with TRBJ2-1; 7 bases fit TRBD2. CDR3 length: 12 residues. CDR1 is SQVTM, CDR2 ANQGSEA, per germline. V lost 3 bases and J lost 11; bases outside the gene matches: 7. The CDR3 protein is CSVDTGGGKQFF. The CDR3 nucleotides are TGCAGCGTTGATACTGGCGGGGGTAAGCAGTTCTTC.

The genes are TRBV6-5 and TRBJ1-1; 8 nucleotides line up with TRBD1. This CDR3 has 14 amino acids. The V and J ends lost 0 bases and 11 bases, in that order; junction bases with no gene match: 8. Germline CDR1 and CDR2: MNHEY and SVGAGI. The DNA for the CDR3 is TGTGCCAGCAGTTACTCATTAGGACAGGGATCGGCTTTCTTT. This encodes CASSYSLGQGSAFF.

V and J are TRBV2 and TRBJ2-7, with 8 bases matching TRBD1. Trimming cost V 6 bases and J 0 bases; bases outside gene matches: 7. CDR1 is SNHLY and CDR2 is FYNNEI in the germline V gene. The CDR3 is made up of 15 amino acids. This CDR3 reads CASRSGTGASYEQYF. The CDR3 DNA is TGTGCCAGCAGGAGTGGGACAGGAGCCTCCTACGAGCAGTACTTC.

As DNA, the CDR3 is TGTGCCAGCTCACCATCACAGGGTTATGCTGAAGCTTTCTTT. It is translated as CASSPSQGYAEAFF. The chain carries TRBV18 and TRBJ1-1; D perhaps matches TRBD1 (6 bases). Germline loops: CDR1 KGHSH, CDR2 LQKENI. V lost 2 bases and J 6 bases, leaving 13 bases between the germline ends. This CDR3 is 14 amino acids long.